This TCR beta chain is from a study of blood T cell repertoires in COVID-19. In the source study's methods: Cell counts per sample came from amplifying reference gene primers. Assay used: immunoSEQ multiplex PCR; TCRdb lists only in-frame clones, some missing. V, J and clone size are those of that table, while D and trimming were read from the DNA. Seen here are some 510,000 clones, 70% to 90% observed once, and the top ten hold about 1.7%. The CDR3 loop spans 15 amino acids. The germline CDR1 and CDR2 sequences are LGHNA and YSLEER. Trimming pared 0 bases from V and 8 bases from J, leaving 14 bases between.

The source is a woman aged 40 to 50 who had recovered from COVID-19. The chain employs TRBV4-3 and TRBJ2-1; D might be TRBD2 (5 bases). Input material: PBMCs or T cells enriched from blood (not recorded which). The CDR3 DNA reads as TGCGCCAGCAGCCAAGAAGGGCTAGGAGGCGATGAGCAGTTCTTC. It yields the protein CASSQEGLGGDEQFF.